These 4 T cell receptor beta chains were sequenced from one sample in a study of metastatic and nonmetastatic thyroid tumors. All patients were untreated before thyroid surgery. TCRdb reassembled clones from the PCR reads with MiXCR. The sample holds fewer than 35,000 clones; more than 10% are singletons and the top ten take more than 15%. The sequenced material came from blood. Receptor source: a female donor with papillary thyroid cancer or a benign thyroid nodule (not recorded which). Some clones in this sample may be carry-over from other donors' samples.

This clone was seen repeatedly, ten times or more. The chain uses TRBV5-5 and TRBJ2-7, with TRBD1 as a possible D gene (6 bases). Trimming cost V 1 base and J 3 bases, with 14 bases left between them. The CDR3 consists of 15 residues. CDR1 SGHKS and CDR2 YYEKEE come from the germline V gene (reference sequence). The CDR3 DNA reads TGTGCCAGCAGCTTGATGACAGGCCCCTTCTACGAGCAGTACTTC. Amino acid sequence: CASSLMTGPFYEQYF.

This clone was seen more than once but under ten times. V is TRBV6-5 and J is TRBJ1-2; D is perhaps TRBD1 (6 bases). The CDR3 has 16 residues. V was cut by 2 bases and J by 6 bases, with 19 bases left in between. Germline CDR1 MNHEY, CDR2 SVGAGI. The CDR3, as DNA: TGTGCCAGCAGTTACCTTGGCCCAGGGGACTTCGATGGCTACACCTTC. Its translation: CASSYLGPGDFDGYTF.

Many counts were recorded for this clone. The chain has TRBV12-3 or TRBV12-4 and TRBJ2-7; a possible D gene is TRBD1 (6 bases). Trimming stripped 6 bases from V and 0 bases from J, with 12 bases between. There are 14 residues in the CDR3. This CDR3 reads CASRWTESSYEQYF. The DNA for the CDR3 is TGTGCCAGCAGATGGACAGAGAGCTCCTACGAGCAGTACTTC.

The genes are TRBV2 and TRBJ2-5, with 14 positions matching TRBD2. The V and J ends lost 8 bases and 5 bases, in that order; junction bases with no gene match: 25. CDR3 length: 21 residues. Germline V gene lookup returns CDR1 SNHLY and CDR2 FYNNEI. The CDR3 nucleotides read TGTGCCAGCGCAGTCTCCGAAACAAGAGGACTAGCGGGGGGCCCCGGGGAGACCCAGTACTTC. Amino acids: CASAVSETRGLAGGPGETQYF.